The entry that follows covers one T cell receptor beta chain sequence. Its specificity is unknown. Germline V gene lookup returns CDR1 SGHTA and CDR2 FQGTGA. The CDR3 sequence is 12 residues long. V lost 4 bases, J lost 5 bases, and 8 bases lay in between. Together with CD45RO+ cells, CCR7-negative CD45RA+ TemRA cells were included in CD8 memory. This record comes from a study of shared clonotypes between healthy human individuals. Generated by immunoSEQ multiplex PCR, the TCRdb table keeps only in-frame clones and is missing some. The data show approximately 97,000 clones, roughly two thirds seen once. Study-wide points: Between several donors, naive CD4 clonotypes were shared at a level of about 5%. Relative to clonotypes present in all four donors, those not shared had lower generation probabilities.

The V call is TRBV7-3, the J call TRBJ2-5; D might be TRBD2 (6 bases). The sequence was obtained from a man younger than 45 in good health. Material: memory CD8+ T cells sorted from blood. Subset specified: CD45RO+ cells pooled with CCR7-negative TemRA cells. The CDR3 DNA is TGTGCCAGCAGCTCAGGAGGGGAGACCCAGTACTTC. This encodes CASSSGGETQYF. Full variable domain (remainder filled in from reference TRBV7-3 and TRBJ2-5): GAGVSQTPSNKVTEKGKYVELRCDPISGHTALYWYRQSLGQGPEFLIYFQGTGAADDSGLPNDRFFAVRPEGSVSTLKIQRTERGDSAVYLCASSSGGETQYFGPGTRLLVL.